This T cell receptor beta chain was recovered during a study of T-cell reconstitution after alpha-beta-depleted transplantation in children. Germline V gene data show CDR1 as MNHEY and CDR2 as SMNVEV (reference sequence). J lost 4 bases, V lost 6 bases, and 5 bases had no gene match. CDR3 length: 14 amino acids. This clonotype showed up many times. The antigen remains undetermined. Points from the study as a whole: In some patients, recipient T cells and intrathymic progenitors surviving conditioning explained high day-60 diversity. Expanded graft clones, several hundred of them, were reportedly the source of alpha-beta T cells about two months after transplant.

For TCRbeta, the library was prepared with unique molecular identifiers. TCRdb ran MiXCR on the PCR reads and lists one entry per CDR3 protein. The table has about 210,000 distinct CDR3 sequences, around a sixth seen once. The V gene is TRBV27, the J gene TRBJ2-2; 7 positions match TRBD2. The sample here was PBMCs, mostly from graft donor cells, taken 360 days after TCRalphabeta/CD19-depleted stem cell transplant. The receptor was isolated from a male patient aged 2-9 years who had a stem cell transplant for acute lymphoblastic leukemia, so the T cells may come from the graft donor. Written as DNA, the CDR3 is TGTGCCAGCAGCCGGCCGGGGGGCACCGGGGAGCTGTTTTTT. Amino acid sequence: CASSRPGGTGELFF.